This T cell receptor (beta chain) was captured in a study of post-analysis software for immune sequencing data. Unique molecular identifiers were present in the TCR beta cDNA libraries. TCRdb analysed the PCR reads with MiXCR anew, one entry per CDR3 protein. The data hold hundreds of thousands of distinct CDR3 sequences, with approximately 60% observed a single time. Study observations and caveats: There was significantly lower normalized Chao1 diversity in multiple sclerosis patients than in controls. Four or five TRBV segments (TRBV5-6, TRBV5-1 and TRBV20-1 among them) occurred more frequently in patients than in controls.

Notes on this clonotype: As yet, its antigen is unknown.

The germline V gene encodes CDR1 SQVTM and CDR2 ANQGSEA. The length of the CDR3 is 11 residues. Input material: blood. The TCR originated in a girl aged 2-10 years with multiple sclerosis. The V call is TRBV29-1, the J call TRBJ2-5; D gene ambiguous. The end of the DNA aligns better with TRBJ2-7, so the J call may be wrong. The CDR3 coding sequence is TGCAGCGTTGAAAACAGAGACGAGCAGTACTTC. This gives the protein CSVENRDEQYF.